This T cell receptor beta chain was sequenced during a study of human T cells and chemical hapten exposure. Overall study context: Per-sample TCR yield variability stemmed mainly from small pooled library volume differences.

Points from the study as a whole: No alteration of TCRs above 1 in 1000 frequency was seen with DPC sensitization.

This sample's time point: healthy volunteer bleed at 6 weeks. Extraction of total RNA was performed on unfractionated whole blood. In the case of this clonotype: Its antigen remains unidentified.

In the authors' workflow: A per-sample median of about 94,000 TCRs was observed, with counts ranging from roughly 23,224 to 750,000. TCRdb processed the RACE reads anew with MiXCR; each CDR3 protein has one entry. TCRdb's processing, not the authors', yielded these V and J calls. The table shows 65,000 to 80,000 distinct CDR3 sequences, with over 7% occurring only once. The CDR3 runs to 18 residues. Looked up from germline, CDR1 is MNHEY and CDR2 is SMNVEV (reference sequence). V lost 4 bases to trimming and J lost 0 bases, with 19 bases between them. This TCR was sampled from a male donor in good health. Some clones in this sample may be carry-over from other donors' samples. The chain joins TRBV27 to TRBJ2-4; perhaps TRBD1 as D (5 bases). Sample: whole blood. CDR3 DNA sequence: TGTGCCAGCAGTTCGTGGACAAACAGAACTCTAGCCAAAAACATTCAGTACTTC. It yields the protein CASSSWTNRTLAKNIQYF.